The 28 T cell receptor beta chains below come from one sample, sequenced in a study of CD8 T cells in ankylosing spondylitis. Study-level findings and limits: A TCR beta motif of seven or eight highly homologous variants appeared characteristic of ankylosing spondylitis blood.

Via MiXCR, TCRdb re-called the 5' RACE reads, giving one row per CDR3 protein. Here the sample spans a few hundred thousand distinct CDR3 sequences, around 22% being singletons. The antigens for these receptors are not known. The sample comprised blood, either unsorted or a sorted T cell fraction (not recorded which). These receptors were obtained from a male donor with ankylosing spondylitis.

This clonotype was recorded a few times. This chain links TRBV29-1 with TRBJ2-5; D is perhaps TRBD2 (6 bases). V lost 4 bases, J lost 2 bases, and 11 bases lay in between. This CDR3 has 13 residues. The V gene's germline CDR1 is SQVTM and CDR2 ANQGSEA. The CDR3 coding sequence is TGCAGCGTTGGGACTACCAGGCAAGAGACCCAGTACTTC. Encoded protein: CSVGTTRQETQYF.

The chain links TRBV28 to TRBJ2-1; D is possibly TRBD2 (6 bases). Per germline, CDR1 MDHEN and CDR2 SYDVKM. The CDR3 is 13 amino acids. The CDR3 DNA reads as TGTGACAAGCAGTGCGGGAACTACAATGAGCAGTTCTTC. Translation gives CDKQCGNYNEQFF.

The chain has TRBV20-1 and TRBJ2-7; 10 bases line up with TRBD2. CDR1 and CDR2 from the germline V gene are DFQATT and SNEGSKA (reference sequence). With 5 bases clipped from V and 5 bases from J, the junction kept 12 bases outside the gene matches. This CDR3 has 15 residues. The CDR3 DNA reads as TGCAGTGCTGCGGGGCTAGCGGGAGTTCGGAACGAGCAGTACTTC. It encodes CSAAGLAGVRNEQYF.

This clonotype turned up a few times. J is TRBJ2-1 and V is TRBV5-1, with 7 bases lining up with TRBD1. This CDR3 region has 15 residues. Losses at the gene ends were 0 bases for V and 3 bases for J; bases not matched to a gene: 3. Germline V gene data show CDR1 as SGHRS and CDR2 as YFSETQ. Here the CDR3 DNA reads TGCGCCAGCAGCTTGGTTGGGACAGACTACAATGAGCAGTTCTTC. It is translated as CASSLVGTDYNEQFF.

This clonotype has a count of ten or more. The V call is TRBV27, the J call TRBJ2-1; D is undetermined. Trimming stripped 5 bases from V and 4 bases from J, with 12 bases between. Germline V CDR1 and CDR2: MNHEY, SMNVEV (reference sequence). The CDR3 is made up of 14 amino acids. In nucleotides, the CDR3 is TGTGCCAGCAGTCTCCGCGGCACATACAATGAGCAGTTCTTC. It yields the protein CASSLRGTYNEQFF.

The chain carries TRBV29-1 and TRBJ2-5, with no clear D. Trimming shortened V by 7 bases and J by 5 bases, and 14 bases separated the two germline ends. Germline CDR1 reads SQVTM; CDR2 reads ANQGSEA. The length of the CDR3 is 12 residues. The CDR3 DNA follows: TGCAGCGCCCGCGGCGCAGTGGAGACCCAGTACTTC. This gives the protein CSARGAVETQYF.

This clonotype was counted only a few times. V is TRBV13 and J is TRBJ2-1, with 8 bases that match TRBD1. The CDR3 is 16 amino acids. The V and J ends lost 3 bases and 6 bases, in that order; junction bases with no gene match: 10. The germline CDR1 and CDR2 sequences are PRHDT and FYEKMQ (reference sequence). Here the CDR3 DNA reads TGTGCCAGCAGCTTTTACAGGGGGTCTGGAGGCAATGAGCAGTTCTTC. Amino acid sequence: CASSFYRGSGGNEQFF.

This sequence joins TRBV13 and TRBJ2-5, with D hard to call. The CDR3 spans 16 residues. The V and J ends lost 5 bases and 7 bases respectively, with 23 bases between them. CDR1 PRHDT and CDR2 FYEKMQ come from the germline V gene (reference sequence). In DNA, the CDR3 is TGTGCCAGCAGCCGAGAGCTGCGCGGTGGGGATTGGACCCAGTACTTC. Translation: CASSRELRGGDWTQYF.

The V call is TRBV28, the J call TRBJ1-6; possibly TRBD1 for D (5 bases). The CDR3 loop spans 13 amino acids. Germline-derived CDR1 and CDR2 are MDHEN and SYDVKM. Trimming took off 5 bases at V and 10 bases at J, with 12 bases between the two ends. The CDR3 is CASSPDIDSPLHF. The DNA of the CDR3 is TGTGCCAGCAGTCCGGACATAGACTCACCCCTCCACTTT.

This clonotype has only a few counts. The chain couples TRBV5-1 to TRBJ2-1; no clear D gene. V dropped 4 bases and J dropped 8 bases, with 16 bases sitting between them. The CDR3 length is 14 residues. The germline CDR1 and CDR2 sequences are SGHRS and YFSETQ. The CDR3 DNA reads as TGCGCCAGCAGCACGGGCCTAGGCGGCGATGAGCAGTTCTTC. Its translation is CASSTGLGGDEQFF.

This clonotype was detected a few times. The chain carries TRBV7-2 and TRBJ2-5; 9 bases are shared with TRBD2. Germline trimming cut 5 bases from V and 5 bases from J; bases unmatched to any gene: 6. Germline CDR1 reads SGHTA; CDR2 reads FQGNSA. CDR3 length: 14 amino acids. Here the CDR3 DNA reads TGTGCCAGCAGCAGAAGCGGGAGGCGGGAGACCCAGTACTTC. Translating it yields CASSRSGRRETQYF.

This clonotype showed up many times. The chain is built from TRBV6-5 and TRBJ2-7; D not resolved. Trimming stripped 2 bases from V and 3 bases from J, with 8 bases between. CDR1 is MNHEY and CDR2 is SVGAGI in the germline V gene. The CDR3 is made up of 13 amino acids. As DNA, the CDR3 is TGTGCCAGCAGTTACCGACTGGACTACGAGCAGTACTTC. It specifies CASSYRLDYEQYF.

This clonotype was picked up a small number of times. The chain has TRBV29-1 and TRBJ1-4; D may be TRBD1 (5 bases). This CDR3 has 14 residues. Germline lookup yields CDR1 SQVTM and CDR2 ANQGSEA. Trimming pared 5 bases from V and 3 bases from J, leaving 13 bases between. CDR3 coding DNA: TGCAGCGTTTTATCGGACACCTCTAATGAAAAACTGTTTTTT. Its protein product is CSVLSDTSNEKLFF.

The chain couples TRBV3-1 to TRBJ2-3, with D possibly matching TRBD2 (6 bases). V was pared by 0 bases and J by 3 bases, with 22 bases between. The germline CDR1 and CDR2 sequences are LGHDT and YNNKEL (reference sequence). The CDR3 spans 19 residues. The CDR3 region is CASSQDISYGTRRTDTQYF. The DNA of the CDR3 is TGTGCCAGCAGCCAAGATATAAGCTACGGGACTCGTCGTACAGATACGCAGTATTTT.

V is TRBV12-3 or TRBV12-4 and J is TRBJ2-3, with TRBD2 matching 8 bases. Trimming took 5 bases from V and 4 from J; bases not matched to a gene: 14. This CDR3 spans 17 amino acids. This CDR3 reads CASSPLPSGPLSDTQYF. For the CDR3, the DNA is TGTGCCAGCAGTCCACTTCCTAGCGGGCCCCTCTCAGATACGCAGTATTTT.

The V and J genes are TRBV29-1 and TRBJ1-1; 9 nucleotides align to TRBD1. V gave up 4 bases and J gave up 10 bases; unmatched junction bases: 25. Germline V CDR1 and CDR2: SQVTM, ANQGSEA. This CDR3 contains 18 residues. CDR3 sequence (DNA): TGCAGCGTTGCCTTATCTCAGAATCGGGGACAGGGAACGAGGGGAGCTTTCTTT. Encoded protein: CSVALSQNRGQGTRGAFF.

The chain employs TRBV18 and TRBJ2-3; D gene ambiguous. The length of the CDR3 is 14 residues. V lost 0 bases and J lost 6, with 10 bases in between. The germline V gene has CDR1 KGHSH and CDR2 LQKENI. Written as DNA, the CDR3 is TGTGCCAGCTCACCACCGGGGTCCATGGATACGCAGTATTTT. Encoded protein: CASSPPGSMDTQYF.

The gene calls are TRBV24-1 and TRBJ2-5; no clear D gene. Trimming took 9 bases from V and 3 from J, leaving 19 bases between them. The germline gives CDR1 KGHDR, CDR2 SFDVKD. The CDR3 runs 15 residues. CDR3 bases: TGTGCCACCGCAGACCCCGGGCCTGATAAAGAGACCCAGTACTTC. Translation gives CATADPGPDKETQYF.

The chain has TRBV7-2 and TRBJ2-7; D is tentatively TRBD1 or TRBD2 (5 bases each). Germline assignment: CDR1 SGHTA and CDR2 FQGNSA. V was shortened by 6 bases and J by 3 bases, with 18 bases between the two germline ends. The CDR3 contains 15 residues. As DNA, the CDR3 is TGTGCCAGCAGACCCCCCGGGGACGGCCGCTACGAGCAGTACTTC. It is translated as CASRPPGDGRYEQYF.

This clonotype was seen a few times. The chain couples TRBV5-5 to TRBJ2-1, with D perhaps TRBD2 (5 bases). The CDR3 spans 16 residues. Germline V CDR1 and CDR2: SGHKS, YYEKEE (reference sequence). V was clipped by 6 bases and J by 1 base, with 17 bases between them. CDR3 loop: CASTALAGRSYNEQFF. CDR3 in DNA: TGTGCCAGCACCGCACTGGCGGGCCGATCCTACAATGAGCAGTTCTTC.

CDR3 in amino acids: CASTFGTANTEAFF. Written as DNA, the CDR3 is TGTGCCAGCACCTTCGGGACGGCGAACACTGAAGCTTTCTTT. J is TRBJ1-1 and V is TRBV12-3 or TRBV12-4; weak D call: TRBD1 (5 bases). V lost 7 bases and J lost 1, with 13 bases in between. CDR3 length equals 14 residues.

This clonotype came up a few times. V usage is TRBV5-1 and J usage is TRBJ1-2; unclear D gene. Per the germline V gene, CDR1 is SGHRS and CDR2 is YFSETQ. The V gene lost 5 bases and the J gene lost 8 bases, with 19 bases spanning the gap. The CDR3 has 14 residues. In DNA form, the CDR3 reads TGCGCCAGCAGTCTGGATGGGCAGGCAGGAGGCTACACCTTC. Residues: CASSLDGQAGGYTF.

This clonotype came up a few times. The V gene is TRBV6-5, the J gene TRBJ2-3; weak D call: TRBD2 (6 bases). The CDR3 spans 14 residues. CDR1 is MNHEY, CDR2 SVGAGI, per germline. V shed 0 bases and J shed 5 bases, with 9 bases lying between them. The CDR3 loop is CASSYSGGIDTQYF. CDR3 in DNA: TGTGCCAGCAGTTACTCGGGAGGTATAGATACGCAGTATTTT.

This clonotype was seen a few times. V is TRBV20-1 and J is TRBJ1-1; 7 nucleotides line up with TRBD1. CDR1 is DFQATT and CDR2 is SNEGSKA in the germline V gene (reference sequence). CDR3 length equals 13 residues. V gave up 6 bases and J gave up 0 bases; unmatched junction bases: 4. The CDR3 reads CSAPTGMNTEAFF. The CDR3 DNA follows: TGCAGTGCCCCGACAGGGATGAACACTGAAGCTTTCTTT.

This chain uses TRBV29-1 with TRBJ2-7; 8 nucleotides line up with TRBD2. Unmatched junction bases numbered 14, after V lost 0 bases and J lost 4 bases. In germline, CDR1 is SQVTM, CDR2 ANQGSEA. The CDR3 spans 17 residues. The CDR3 protein is CSVEDGRGALGGYEQYF. For the CDR3, the DNA is TGCAGCGTTGAAGATGGGCGGGGGGCACTAGGAGGTTACGAGCAGTACTTC.

This clonotype was seen a few times. The chain has TRBV5-1 and TRBJ2-1; D unclear. The CDR3 extends over 15 amino acids. Per the germline V gene, CDR1 is SGHRS and CDR2 is YFSETQ. Trimming shortened V by 3 bases and J by 8 bases, and 18 bases separated the two germline ends. The CDR3 here is CASSSIGRGWDEQFF. The CDR3 coding sequence is TGCGCCAGCAGCTCCATTGGGCGTGGGTGGGATGAGCAGTTCTTC.

This clonotype was recorded a few times. The J gene is TRBJ1-1, the V gene TRBV5-4; D is possibly TRBD1 (6 bases). The length of the CDR3 is 15 residues. V was shortened by 0 bases and J by 2 bases, with 11 bases between the two germline ends. From germline, CDR1 is SGHNT and CDR2 YYREEE (reference sequence). The CDR3: CASSLVGRGNTEAFF. The DNA for the CDR3 is TGTGCCAGCAGCTTGGTGGGCAGGGGAAACACTGAAGCTTTCTTT.

The chain combines TRBV6-1 with TRBJ1-5; the D is unclear. From germline, CDR1 is MNHNS and CDR2 SASEGT. Trimming pared 7 bases from V and 7 bases from J, leaving 14 bases between. This CDR3 is built from 13 residues. DNA of the CDR3: TGTGCCAGCATTGGAGGCAGAGAGCAGCCCCAGCATTTT. Amino acids: CASIGGREQPQHF.